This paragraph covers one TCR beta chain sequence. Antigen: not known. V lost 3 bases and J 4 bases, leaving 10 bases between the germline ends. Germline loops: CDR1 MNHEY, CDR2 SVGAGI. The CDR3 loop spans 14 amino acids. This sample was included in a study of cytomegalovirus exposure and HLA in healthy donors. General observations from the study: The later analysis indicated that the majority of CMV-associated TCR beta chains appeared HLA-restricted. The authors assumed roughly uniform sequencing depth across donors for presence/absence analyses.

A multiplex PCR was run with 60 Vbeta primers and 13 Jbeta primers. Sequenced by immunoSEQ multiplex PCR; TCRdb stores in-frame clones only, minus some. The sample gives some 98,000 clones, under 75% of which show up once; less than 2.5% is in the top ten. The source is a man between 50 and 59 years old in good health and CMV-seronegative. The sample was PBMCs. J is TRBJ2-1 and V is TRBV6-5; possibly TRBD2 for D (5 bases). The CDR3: CASSYSWEYNEQFF. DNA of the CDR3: TGTGCCAGCAGTTATAGCTGGGAGTACAATGAGCAGTTCTTC.